The 15 T cell receptor beta chains reported below all come from one sample, sequenced in a study of beta chain features in type 1 diabetes. What was sequenced were expressed TCRB transcripts, since all of the isolated RNA had been reverse transcribed. The data were produced by immunoSEQ multiplex PCR, yet TCRdb's version contains in-frame clones alone and is incomplete. The table shows 400,000 to 500,000 clones, with approximately 15% occurring only once. Sequenced: naive CD4+ T cells from blood. These receptors were taken from a man aged 25-45 years in good health.

V is TRBV11-2 and J is TRBJ2-5; D not resolved. Germline values: CDR1 SGHAT, CDR2 FQNNGV. The CDR3 loop spans 13 amino acids. The germline V and J ends were trimmed by 3 bases and 4 bases, with 9 bases remaining between them. CDR3 residues: CASSLLGRETQYF. The CDR3 DNA reads TGTGCCAGCAGCTTGCTAGGCAGAGAGACCCAGTACTTC.

This clone has only a few counts. The rearrangement uses TRBV6-1 and TRBJ2-1; 10 bases map to TRBD2. Germline V gene lookup returns CDR1 MNHNS and CDR2 SASEGT. The CDR3 runs to 14 residues. V gave up 8 bases and J gave up 3 bases; unmatched junction bases: 4. CDR3 sequence: CASPAGGLYNEQFF. The CDR3 DNA reads TGTGCCAGCCCAGCGGGGGGGCTCTACAATGAGCAGTTCTTC.

The rearrangement joins TRBV10-3 to TRBJ2-5; 10 bases are a match to TRBD2. V lost 3 bases, J lost 2 bases, and 6 bases stayed unmatched. Germline lookup yields CDR1 ENHRY and CDR2 SYGVKD. CDR3 length equals 16 residues. CDR3 sequence: CAISDGSGGGQETQYF. The CDR3 DNA sequence: TGTGCCATCAGTGACGGGAGCGGGGGGGGACAAGAGACCCAGTACTTC.

The J gene is TRBJ1-3, the V gene TRBV2; D is undetermined. The V end was cut by 6 bases, the J end by 0 bases, with 6 bases between. This CDR3 has 13 residues. Germline V gene lookup returns CDR1 SNHLY and CDR2 FYNNEI. The DNA of the CDR3 is TGTGCCAGCAGATTGAGCTCTGGAAACACCATATATTTT. This sequence encodes CASRLSSGNTIYF.

V is TRBV6-6 and J is TRBJ1-2; 9 nucleotides agree with TRBD1. Germline V CDR1 and CDR2: MNHNY, SVGAGI (reference sequence). CDR3 size: 13 residues. Unmatched junction bases numbered 5, after V lost 7 bases and J lost 5 bases. CDR3: CASNLGTGYGYTF. CDR3 bases: TGTGCCAGCAACCTGGGGACAGGGTATGGCTACACCTTC.

The chain carries TRBV10-3 and TRBJ2-1, with TRBD2 as a possible D gene (5 bases). The V and J ends lost 4 bases and 9 bases respectively, with 7 bases between them. This CDR3 is 11 amino acids long. Germline-derived CDR1 and CDR2 are ENHRY and SYGVKD. Here the CDR3 reads CAISAGFEQFF. For the CDR3, the DNA is TGTGCCATCAGTGCGGGGTTTGAGCAGTTCTTC.

V gene TRBV9 combines with J gene TRBJ1-3; 7 bases map to TRBD1. V lost 6 bases and J lost 4; bases outside the gene matches: 4. CDR1 and CDR2 from the germline V gene are SGDLS and YYNGEE. The CDR3 spans 13 residues. CDR3 residues: CASTPTGGNTIYF. CDR3 nucleotide sequence: TGTGCCAGCACCCCGACAGGGGGAAACACCATATATTTT.

Only a few counts were recorded for this clone. The chain recombines TRBV30 with TRBJ1-1; D not certain. Per the germline V gene, CDR1 is GTSNPN and CDR2 is SVGIG (reference sequence). V was pared by 0 bases and J by 1 base, with 6 bases between. This CDR3 region has 13 residues. The CDR3 DNA is TGTGCCTGGAGTGTTTGGAAGAACACTGAAGCTTTCTTT. Protein: CAWSVWKNTEAFF. Together with reference TRBV30 and TRBJ1-1, the CDR3 gives the full variable domain: SQTIHQWPATLVQPVGSPLSLECTVEGTSNPNLYWYRQAAGRGLQLLFYSVGIGQISSEVPQNLSASRPQDRQFILSSKKLLLSDSGFYLCAWSVWKNTEAFFGQGTRLTVV.

This clone was seen a few times. The chain recombines TRBV25-1 with TRBJ1-1; D is unclear. Trimming stripped 5 bases from V and 2 bases from J, with 9 bases between. The CDR3 totals 13 residues. Germline V gene data show CDR1 as MGHDK and CDR2 as SYGVNS. Written as DNA, the CDR3 is TGTGCCAGCAGTACGACACCTAACACTGAAGCTTTCTTT. It encodes CASSTTPNTEAFF.

Only a few counts were recorded for this clone. This sequence joins TRBV5-1 and TRBJ2-3; no definite D call. Germline CDR1 is SGHRS and CDR2 is YFSETQ. The CDR3 extends over 12 amino acids. V dropped 0 bases and J dropped 6 bases, with 5 bases sitting between them. The CDR3, as DNA: TGCGCCAGCAGCTTGGTTCTGGATACGCAGTATTTT. It codes for CASSLVLDTQYF. Complete variable domain (other parts from reference TRBV5-1 and TRBJ2-3): KAGVTQTPRYLIKTRGQQVTLSCSPISGHRSVSWYQQTPGQGLQFLFEYFSETQRNKGNFPGRFSGRQFSNSRSEMNVSTLELGDSALYLCASSLVLDTQYFGPGTRLTVL.

This clone showed up just a few times. The V call is TRBV19, the J call TRBJ1-2; no firm D call. Per germline, CDR1 LNHDA and CDR2 SQIVND (reference sequence). V was pared by 7 bases and J by 2 bases, with 14 bases between. The CDR3 sequence is 14 residues long. This CDR3 is CASIERTANYGYTF. CDR3 nucleotides: TGTGCCAGTATCGAGCGGACTGCAAACTATGGCTACACCTTC.

This clone occurred a few times. V and J are TRBV29-1 and TRBJ1-1; 8 bases are shared with TRBD1. The CDR3 has 14 amino acids. V lost 4 bases to trimming and J lost 1 base; unmatched junction nucleotides: 5. The germline V gene encodes CDR1 SQVTM and CDR2 ANQGSEA. CDR3 residues: CSVAYGTGNTEAFF. In nucleotides, the CDR3 is TGCAGCGTTGCCTACGGGACAGGGAACACTGAAGCTTTCTTT. The variable domain in full, completed from reference TRBV29-1 and TRBJ1-1, reads SAVISQKPSRDICQRGTSLTIQCQVDSQVTMMFWYRQQPGQSLTLIATANQGSEATYESGFVIDKFPISRPNLTFSTLTVSNMSPEDSSIYLCSVAYGTGNTEAFFGQGTRLTVV.

The table lists this clone with a few counts. The J gene is TRBJ1-2, the V gene TRBV30; D is possibly TRBD1 (5 bases). The CDR3 spans 13 residues. The germline gives CDR1 GTSNPN, CDR2 SVGIG (reference sequence). V lost 4 bases, J lost 2 bases, and 11 bases lay in between. DNA of the CDR3: TGTGCCTGGAACCAGGGAGGCAACTATGGCTACACCTTC. Protein sequence: CAWNQGGNYGYTF.

The chain links TRBV5-4 to TRBJ2-3; D is unresolved. Germline V lookup: CDR1 SGHNT, CDR2 YYREEE (reference sequence). V lost 4 bases to trimming and J lost 1 base, with 10 bases between them. CDR3 size: 14 residues. CDR3 sequence reads: CASSLTDRTDTQYF. CDR3 nucleotide sequence: TGTGCCAGCAGCCTGACGGATCGCACAGATACGCAGTATTTT.

The rearrangement joins TRBV5-6 to TRBJ2-5; D may be TRBD2 (5 bases). This CDR3 region has 14 residues. Germline V lookup: CDR1 SGHDT, CDR2 YYEEEE. V lost 0 bases and J 5 bases, leaving 11 bases between the germline ends. The CDR3 nucleotides read TGTGCCAGCAGCTTGGTAGCATCGGGGGAGACCCAGTACTTC. Its translation: CASSLVASGETQYF.